This TCR beta chain was documented in a study of blood T cell repertoires in COVID-19. Study as a whole: From the United States, Italy and Spain came samples of acute and convalescent COVID-19.

The germline V gene has CDR1 LGHDT and CDR2 YNNKEL (reference sequence). With V trimmed by 4 bases and J by 1 base, 9 bases remained unmatched. CDR3 length: 16 amino acids. Assay used: immunoSEQ multiplex PCR; TCRdb lists only in-frame clones, some missing. The sample has approximately 400,000 clones, roughly 86% seen once. Recovered participants had two consecutive negative NP/OP PCR tests, healthcare professional clearance, or symptom resolution. Material for sequencing was PBMCs or T cells enriched from blood (not recorded which). The V call is TRBV3-1 (or the pseudogene TRBV3-2), the J call TRBJ1-2; 7 bases align to TRBD1. The TCR comes from a man under 40 who had recovered from COVID-19. DNA for the CDR3: TGTGCCAGCAGCCGCTCGGGGACAGCACTTAACTATGGCTACACCTTC. This sequence encodes CASSRSGTALNYGYTF.